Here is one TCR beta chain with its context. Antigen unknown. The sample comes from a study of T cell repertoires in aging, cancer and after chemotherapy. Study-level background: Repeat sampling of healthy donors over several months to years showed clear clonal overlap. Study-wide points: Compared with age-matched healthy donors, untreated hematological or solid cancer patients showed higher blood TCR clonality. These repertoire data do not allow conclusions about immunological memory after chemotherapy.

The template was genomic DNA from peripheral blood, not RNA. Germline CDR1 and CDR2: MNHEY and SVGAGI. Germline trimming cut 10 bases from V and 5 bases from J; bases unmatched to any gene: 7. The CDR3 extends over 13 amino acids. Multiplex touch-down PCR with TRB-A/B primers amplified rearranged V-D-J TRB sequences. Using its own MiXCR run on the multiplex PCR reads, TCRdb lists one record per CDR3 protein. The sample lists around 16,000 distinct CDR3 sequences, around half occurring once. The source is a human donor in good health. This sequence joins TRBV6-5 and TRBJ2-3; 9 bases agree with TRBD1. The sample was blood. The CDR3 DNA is TGTGCCATTCGACAGGGGGAGGGAGATACGCAGTATTTT. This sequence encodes CAIRQGEGDTQYF.